Each of the 22 T cell receptor beta chains below was sequenced from the same sample in a study of beta chain features in type 1 diabetes. The authors reverse transcribed all of the isolated RNA, so sequencing captured expressed TCRB transcripts. Clones were read by immunoSEQ multiplex PCR, and TCRdb kept only the in-frame ones, dropping some. This sample has more than 130,000 clones; less than 9% occur once, and the top ten carry roughly 1.5%. Input material: central memory CD4+ T cells from blood. These receptors came from a woman in her 30s in good health.

A word on this clone: Other DNA sequences in this specimen translate into the identical CDR3. This chain uses TRBV5-1 with TRBJ2-3, with 11 bases fitting TRBD2. From germline, CDR1 is SGHRS and CDR2 YFSETQ. V was clipped by 0 bases and J by 3 bases; unmatched bases: 3. The CDR3 loop spans 16 amino acids. In DNA, the CDR3 is TGCGCCAGCAGCTTGGAGGCTAGCGGGGGGACAGATACGCAGTATTTT. Protein product: CASSLEASGGTDTQYF.

This clone has just a few counts. The rearrangement links TRBV7-9 to TRBJ2-5, with a possible D match to TRBD2 (5 bases). CDR1 is SEHNR, CDR2 FQNEAQ, per germline (reference sequence). The CDR3 consists of 14 residues. With 3 bases removed from V and 2 bases from J, the gap between germline ends came to 10 bases. The CDR3 coding sequence is TGTGCCAGCAGCTTTACACGGGGACAAGAGACCCAGTACTTC. Residues: CASSFTRGQETQYF.

The table lists this clone with a few counts. The gene calls are TRBV28 and TRBJ2-7, with TRBD1 as a possible D gene (6 bases). This CDR3 region has 16 residues. Deletions cut 7 bases from V and 0 bases from J, with 19 bases between. Germline-derived CDR1 and CDR2 are MDHEN and SYDVKM. CDR3 nucleotides: TGTGCCAGCAATCCCCCTAGGGGACACCTCTCCTACGAGCAGTACTTC. As protein: CASNPPRGHLSYEQYF.

This clone was seen at least ten times. The chain joins TRBV9 to TRBJ2-5; D unclear. The V and J ends lost 2 bases and 9 bases respectively, with 14 bases between them. The germline V gene encodes CDR1 SGDLS and CDR2 YYNGEE. CDR3 length: 13 amino acids. The CDR3 coding sequence is TGTGCCAGCAGCGTCCCCCAGGTTCGGTCCCAGTACTTC. The encoded protein is CASSVPQVRSQYF. Full variable domain (outside the CDR3, taken from reference TRBV9 and TRBJ2-5): DSGVTQTPKHLITATGQRVTLRCSPRSGDLSVYWYQQSLDQGLQFLIQYYNGEERAKGNILERFSAQQFPDLHSELNLSSLELGDSALYFCASSVPQVRSQYFGPGTRLLVL.

The V call is TRBV29-1, the J call TRBJ2-1, with D maybe TRBD2 (6 bases). The germline V and J ends were trimmed by 6 bases and 8 bases, with 17 bases remaining between them. Germline lookup yields CDR1 SQVTM and CDR2 ANQGSEA. This CDR3 is 13 amino acids long. CDR3 in amino acids: CSVLLATTHEQFF. CDR3 nucleotide sequence: TGCAGCGTACTACTAGCAACTACACATGAGCAGTTCTTC.

The J gene is TRBJ2-3, the V gene TRBV5-6; D is perhaps TRBD2 (5 bases). This CDR3 has 15 amino acids. V lost 1 base and J 2 bases, leaving 11 bases between the germline ends. The germline V gene encodes CDR1 SGHDT and CDR2 YYEEEE. The CDR3 protein is CASSLPPGDTDTQYF. CDR3 coding DNA: TGTGCCAGCAGCTTGCCCCCCGGGGACACAGATACGCAGTATTTT. Together with reference TRBV5-6 and TRBJ2-3, the CDR3 gives the full variable domain: DAGVTQSPTHLIKTRGQQVTLRCSPKSGHDTVSWYQQALGQGPQFIFQYYEEEERQRGNFPDRFSGHQFPNYSSELNVNALLLGDSALYLCASSLPPGDTDTQYFGPGTRLTVL.

Written as DNA, the CDR3 is TGTGCCAGCAGCTTGGAGAGGGCCGTACAAGAGACCCAGTACTTC. Translation: CASSLERAVQETQYF. The V gene is TRBV5-5, the J gene TRBJ2-5; weak D call: TRBD2 (5 bases). CDR3 length equals 15 residues. In germline, CDR1 is SGHKS, CDR2 YYEKEE (reference sequence). V was trimmed by 0 bases and J by 2 bases, leaving 11 bases between them.

The J gene is TRBJ1-1, the V gene TRBV7-2; no firm D call. The CDR3 has 14 residues. Deletions cut 4 bases from V and 3 bases from J, with 12 bases between. In germline, CDR1 is SGHTA, CDR2 FQGNSA. The DNA for the CDR3 is TGTGCCAGCAGCTCAGCAGAGGGTTACACTGAAGCTTTCTTT. This translates into CASSSAEGYTEAFF.

This clone was seen only a few times. The V gene is TRBV7-3, the J gene TRBJ2-5; 7 bases are shared with TRBD2. Per the germline V gene, CDR1 is SGHTA and CDR2 is FQGTGA. The J segment lost 0 bases and the V segment lost 5 bases, leaving 9 bases of the junction unmatched. The CDR3 length is 16 residues. CDR3 amino acids: CASSLGGRGYQETQYF. Here the CDR3 DNA reads TGTGCCAGCAGCCTTGGCGGGCGGGGGTACCAAGAGACCCAGTACTTC.

This sequence joins TRBV13 and TRBJ2-7; 7 bases align to TRBD2. Germline CDR1 PRHDT, CDR2 FYEKMQ (reference sequence). The CDR3 spans 14 residues. V trimming: 6 bases; J trimming: 3 bases; junction bases outside the gene matches: 8. The CDR3 region has the DNA TGTGCCAGCAGTCTCCCGGGCGGGGGCTACGAGCAGTACTTC. As protein: CASSLPGGGYEQYF.

A note on this clone: A junction end diverges from the germline sequence, so it may reflect a read error. The CDR3 sequence: CASSSKGGNQPQHF. In nucleotides, the CDR3 is TGTGCTAGCAGCTCGAAGGGGGGGAATCAGCCCCAGCATTTT. The chain combines TRBV7-7 with TRBJ1-5; perhaps TRBD1 as D (6 bases). CDR3 length equals 14 residues. Germline loops: CDR1 SSHAT, CDR2 FNYEAQ (reference sequence). Filled out from reference TRBV7-7 and TRBJ1-5, the complete variable domain reads GAGVSQSPRYKVTKRGQDVTLRCDPISSHATLYWYQQALGQGPEFLTYFNYEAQPDKSGLPSDRFSAERPEGSISTLTIQRTEQRDSAMYRCASSSKGGNQPQHFGDGTRLSIL.

The J gene is TRBJ2-4, the V gene TRBV7-8; 10 bases are shared with TRBD2. This CDR3 comprises 17 residues. Per germline, CDR1 SGHVS and CDR2 FQNEAQ. With V trimmed by 5 bases and J by 5 bases, 12 bases remained unmatched. CDR3 amino acids: CASSPDGTSVGENIQYF. CDR3 sequence (DNA): TGTGCCAGCAGCCCCGACGGGACTAGCGTAGGCGAAAACATTCAGTACTTC.

This clone showed up just a few times. The chain uses TRBV28 and TRBJ1-2; 7 bases align to TRBD1. Germline V gives CDR1 MDHEN, CDR2 SYDVKM. After removal of 3 bases from V and 2 bases from J, the junction contained 3 bases not matched to a gene. The CDR3 runs 14 residues. The DNA for the CDR3 is TGTGCCAGCAGTTTGCCAGGGGGGAACTATGGCTACACCTTC. Protein: CASSLPGGNYGYTF.

V is TRBV4-3 and J is TRBJ2-6, with 7 nucleotides matching TRBD1. With V trimmed by 2 bases and J by 0 bases, 7 bases remained unmatched. This CDR3 has 18 residues. Germline lookup yields CDR1 LGHNA and CDR2 YSLEER. The CDR3 nucleotides read TGCGCCAGCAGCCAACAGGGGGTACTAAACTCTGGGGCCAACGTCCTGACTTTC. Protein: CASSQQGVLNSGANVLTF.

This clone has a handful of counts. This rearrangement joins TRBV25-1 to TRBJ1-1; 7 bases fit TRBD1. Germline trimming cut 5 bases from V and 3 bases from J; bases unmatched to any gene: 9. CDR3 size: 15 residues. In germline, CDR1 is MGHDK, CDR2 SYGVNS. The chain's CDR3 is CASSNQGVTHTEAFF. CDR3 in DNA: TGTGCCAGCAGTAACCAGGGGGTAACACACACTGAAGCTTTCTTT.

The rearrangement joins TRBV5-1 to TRBJ2-7; 7 nucleotides agree with TRBD1. Trimming removed 5 bases from V and 3 bases from J; junction bases left unmatched: 17. CDR3 length equals 17 residues. Germline V CDR1 and CDR2: SGHRS, YFSETQ. The CDR3 nucleotides read TGCGCCAGCAGTCCTAATATTAGACAGGGTCGGGGCTACGAGCAGTACTTC. Its translation: CASSPNIRQGRGYEQYF. Filled out from reference TRBV5-1 and TRBJ2-7, the complete variable domain reads KAGVTQTPRYLIKTRGQQVTLSCSPISGHRSVSWYQQTPGQGLQFLFEYFSETQRNKGNFPGRFSGRQFSNSRSEMNVSTLELGDSALYLCASSPNIRQGRGYEQYFGPGTRLTVT.

This clone occurred many times. V is TRBV5-1 and J is TRBJ2-7; D is perhaps TRBD1 (6 bases). Trimming removed 4 bases at V and 11 bases at J, with 19 bases between. Germline-derived CDR1 and CDR2 are SGHRS and YFSETQ. This CDR3 has 13 residues. The CDR3 loop is CASSRETGTREYF. The DNA for the CDR3 is TGCGCCAGCAGCAGGGAAACAGGGACGAGGGAGTACTTC.

V gene TRBV25-1 combines with J gene TRBJ2-1; D is perhaps TRBD2 (5 bases). Germline V gene lookup returns CDR1 MGHDK and CDR2 SYGVNS. Between the trimmed V and J ends, which lost 3 bases and 1 base, there was a span of 10 bases. The CDR3 consists of 15 residues. This chain's CDR3 is CASSETTLSYNEQFF. The CDR3 region has the DNA TGTGCCAGCAGTGAGACTACCCTATCCTACAATGAGCAGTTCTTC.

In its sample, this clone was seen many times. In DNA, the CDR3 is TGTGCCAGCAGCTGGAGAGGGCTTAGGAGAGATGAGCAGTTCTTC. This translates into CASSWRGLRRDEQFF. The chain carries TRBV5-6 and TRBJ2-1, with D tentatively TRBD2 (5 bases). This CDR3 contains 15 residues. Germline V gene lookup returns CDR1 SGHDT and CDR2 YYEEEE. The ends were cut back, 3 bases at V and 8 bases at J, with 18 bases in the middle.

This clone turned up a few times. The chain combines TRBV10-3 with TRBJ2-6, with 12 bases that match TRBD1. The CDR3 loop spans 18 amino acids. With 6 bases clipped from V and 2 bases from J, the junction kept 8 bases outside the gene matches. The germline V gene has CDR1 ENHRY and CDR2 SYGVKD. CDR3 coding DNA: TGTGCCATCAGGGCGTCGGGGACAGGGGGCCCTGGGGCCAACGTCCTGACTTTC. Its protein is CAIRASGTGGPGANVLTF.

V and J are TRBV6-5 and TRBJ1-1; D is ambiguous. The CDR3 has 13 residues. CDR1 MNHEY and CDR2 SVGAGI come from the germline V gene. The V and J ends lost 2 bases and 7 bases respectively, with 11 bases between them. The DNA of the CDR3 is TGTGCCAGCAGTTACCAGGTCCGCTATGAAGCTTTCTTT. Residues: CASSYQVRYEAFF.

There are a few counts of this clone. The chain links TRBV4-1 to TRBJ2-2, with D possibly being TRBD1 (5 bases). This CDR3 has 16 residues. Trimming cost V 1 base and J 1 base, with 10 bases left between them. CDR1 is MGHRA, CDR2 YSYEKL, per germline. CDR3 in amino acids: CASSQVLTVNTGELFF. CDR3 DNA: TGCGCCAGCAGCCAAGTGTTGACAGTGAACACCGGGGAGCTGTTTTTT.